Below, 6 T cell receptor beta chains from the same sample are listed, as sequenced in a study of blood T cell repertoires in COVID-19 (dated by TCRdb to the early 2020s). The library came from the immunoSEQ multiplex PCR assay. What TCRdb holds here is the immuneACCESS table cut down to in-frame rearrangements. Part of the clones is not present; checked against another copy, under half of the missing clones reflect an unresolved V gene, and the others are unexplained. For this sample there are a few hundred thousand clones; around three quarters appear just once. The top ten constitute over 3% of the sample. Sequenced material: peripheral blood. These receptor sequences come from a woman of 80 years or more with acute or convalescent COVID-19.

This clone appeared a few times. V and J are TRBV12-5 and TRBJ2-5; TRBD2 matches 9 bases. CDR1 and CDR2 from the germline V gene are LGHNT and FRNRAP. Unmatched junction bases numbered 1, after V lost 6 bases and J lost 5 bases. This CDR3 spans 12 amino acids. DNA of the CDR3: TGTGCTAGTGGGGGACTAGCCGAGACCCAGTACTTC. This encodes CASGGLAETQYF.

The V gene is TRBV19, the J gene TRBJ1-3; D is possibly TRBD1 (5 bases). CDR1 is LNHDA and CDR2 is SQIVND in the germline V gene (reference sequence). Trimming took 3 bases from V and 4 from J, leaving 10 bases between them. CDR3 length: 14 amino acids. As DNA, the CDR3 is TGTGCCAGTAGTATTCAGGGTCTCGGAAACACCATATATTTT. Amino acid sequence: CASSIQGLGNTIYF.

The rearrangement uses TRBV3-1 (or the pseudogene TRBV3-2) and TRBJ2-2; TRBD1 is a possible D gene (5 bases). CDR1 and CDR2 (germline): LGHDT, YNNKEL (reference sequence). Trimming took 5 bases from V and 6 from J, leaving 13 bases between them. The CDR3 is 14 amino acids. The CDR3 sequence: CASSGHLSPGELFF. The CDR3 nucleotides read TGTGCCAGCAGCGGACACCTAAGCCCCGGGGAGCTGTTTTTT.

This clone was seen once. This chain joins TRBV27 and TRBJ1-2; the D is unclear. Trimming removed 0 bases from V and 0 bases from J, with 8 bases in between. This CDR3 is built from 15 residues. CDR1 is MNHEY and CDR2 is SMNVEV in the germline V gene (reference sequence). This chain's CDR3 is CASSLSRQSNYGYTF. CDR3 nucleotides: TGTGCCAGCAGTTTATCGCGGCAGTCTAACTATGGCTACACCTTC.

This clone was recorded only once. The chain joins TRBV18 to TRBJ2-1; TRBD1 matches 9 bases. The CDR3 length is 13 residues. The V gene's germline CDR1 is KGHSH and CDR2 LQKENI. J gave up 10 bases and V 8 bases, and 9 bases lay outside the gene matches. The CDR3 protein is CASAGDRAREQFF. The CDR3 nucleotides are TGTGCCAGCGCAGGGGACAGGGCACGCGAGCAGTTCTTC.

The J gene is TRBJ2-1, the V gene TRBV18; 10 bases fit TRBD1. Germline V gene sequence: CDR1 KGHSH, CDR2 LQKENI. The CDR3 contains 16 residues. The V and J ends lost 3 bases and 5 bases, in that order; junction bases with no gene match: 7. The CDR3 DNA sequence: TGTGCCAGCTCACCTTCCTGGACAGGGGGGAACAATGAGCAGTTCTTC. Encoded protein: CASSPSWTGGNNEQFF.